The rows below give T cell receptor beta chains drawn from one sample of a study of blood T cell repertoires in COVID-19. Produced via immunoSEQ multiplex PCR; TCRdb's table is partial and in-frame only. The sample consists of approximately 210,000 clones, under 90% of them appearing once. The material sequenced was peripheral blood. The receptor set was obtained from a woman aged 80 or over with COVID-19, enrolled during active disease. CDR3s include the opening cysteine and the closing phenylalanine or tryptophan. D genes are given only for firm matches. Some rows mark clone size as missing; the rest say once, few, many or name a class of expanded clone.

TRBV7-8	NA	once	TRBJ1-3	CASSFPPGGSGNTIYF	TGTGCCAGCAGCTTCCCCCCCGGGGGCTCTGGAAACACCATATATTTT
TRBV3-1/TRBV3-2	NA	once	TRBJ1-6	CASSYDRDSPLHF	TGTGCCAGCAGCTACGATCGGGATTCACCCCTCCACTTT
TRBV6-6	NA	NA	TRBJ2-3	CASTPGWLSTDTQYF	TGTGCCAGCACCCCGGGGTGGCTGAGCACAGATACGCAGTATTTT
TRBV7-8	NA	NA	TRBJ1-1	CASSLGRMNTEAFF	TGTGCCAGCAGCTTAGGGCGGATGAACACTGAAGCTTTCTTT
TRBV5-4	NA	NA	TRBJ2-7	CASSPSGYEQYF	TGTGCCAGCAGCCCGAGCGGCTACGAGCAGTACTTC
TRBV7-9	NA	NA	TRBJ1-1	CASSGRGEAFF	TGTGCCAGCAGCGGCAGAGGTGAAGCTTTCTTT
TRBV3-1/TRBV3-2	NA	NA	TRBJ1-5	CASSPVKGTPILAQHF	TGTGCCAGCAGCCCAGTGAAGGGGACACCTATCCTAGCCCAGCATTTT
TRBV3-1/TRBV3-2	NA	few	TRBJ2-7	CASSHKYEQYF	TGTGCCAGCAGCCATAAATACGAGCAGTACTTC
TRBV6-1	NA	NA	TRBJ2-1	CASSEPGIGEQFF	TGTGCCAGCAGTGAGCCCGGGATTGGTGAGCAGTTCTTC
TRBV5-6	TRBD1	NA	TRBJ2-7	CASSRQGSSYEQYF	TGTGCCAGCAGTCGACAGGGGTCATCCTACGAGCAGTACTTC
TRBV28	NA	NA	TRBJ1-1	CASRLLNTEAFF	TGTGCCAGCAGACTACTGAACACTGAAGCTTTCTTT
TRBV6-1	NA	NA	TRBJ2-2	CASSNQGFGELFF	TGTGCCAGCAGCAATCAGGGGTTCGGGGAGCTGTTTTTT
TRBV5-1	NA	NA	TRBJ2-4	CASSLQGGAKNIQYF	TGCGCCAGCAGCTTGCAGGGAGGAGCCAAAAACATTCAGTACTTC
TRBV3-1/TRBV3-2	NA	NA	TRBJ2-7	CASSRGSYEQYF	TGTGCCAGCAGCAGGGGGAGCTACGAGCAGTACTTC
TRBV5-1	NA	NA	TRBJ1-1	CASSFSAGVVTEAFF	TGCGCCAGCAGCTTCTCTGCCGGGGTGGTCACTGAAGCTTTCTTT
TRBV28	NA	NA	TRBJ1-3	CASSLVTDSGNTIYF	TGTGCCAGCAGTTTAGTGACTGATTCGGGAAACACCATATATTTT
TRBV28	NA	once	TRBJ2-3	CASSAGALGTDTQYF	TGTGCCAGCAGTGCGGGGGCCCTAGGCACAGATACGCAGTATTTT
TRBV6-5	NA	once	TRBJ2-1	CASSYSGALVDEQFF	TGTGCCAGCAGTTACTCAGGGGCCCTTGTAGATGAGCAGTTCTTC
TRBV4-1	TRBD1	NA	TRBJ2-4	CASSQEGQGGNIQYF	TGCGCCAGCAGCCAAGAGGGACAGGGAGGAAACATTCAGTACTTC
TRBV19	NA	NA	TRBJ1-6	CASSIAGGIGSPLHF	TGTGCCAGTAGTATAGCAGGAGGGATCGGGTCACCCCTCCACTTT
TRBV9	TRBD1	NA	TRBJ1-2	CASSPRDSRNGYTF	TGTGCCAGCAGCCCCCGGGACAGCCGAAATGGCTACACCTTC
TRBV9	TRBD2	once	TRBJ2-3	CASSASLGGGAYGTDTQYF	TGTGCCAGCAGCGCGTCGTTGGGCGGGGGGGCCTATGGCACAGATACGCAGTATTTT
TRBV28	NA	NA	TRBJ2-3	CASRKGEKGTQYF	TGTGCCAGCAGGAAGGGGGAGAAGGGTACGCAGTATTTT
TRBV5-4	NA	NA	TRBJ1-1	CASSLANIQGTEAFF	TGTGCCAGCAGCTTGGCCAACATTCAGGGCACTGAAGCTTTCTTT
TRBV3-1/TRBV3-2	NA	NA	TRBJ2-7	CASRRRDWPYEQYF	TGTGCCAGCAGGAGGCGGGATTGGCCCTACGAGCAGTACTTC
TRBV5-1	TRBD1	NA	TRBJ1-2	CASSSDRAGIYGYTF	TGCGCCAGCAGCTCAGACAGGGCGGGAATCTATGGCTACACCTTC
TRBV13	NA	NA	TRBJ1-1	CASSLPGGEAFF	TGTGCCAGCAGCTTGCCGGGGGGTGAAGCTTTCTTT
TRBV28	NA	NA	TRBJ1-1	CASTLNTEAFF	TGTGCCAGCACCTTGAACACTGAAGCTTTCTTT
TRBV28	NA	NA	TRBJ1-4	CASSLWQGSGEKLFF	TGTGCCAGCAGTTTATGGCAGGGGTCGGGGGAAAAACTGTTTTTT
TRBV28	TRBD2	NA	TRBJ2-1	CASWRGLAAYNEQFF	TGTGCCAGCTGGCGGGGACTAGCGGCCTACAATGAGCAGTTCTTC
TRBV5-4	TRBD1	NA	TRBJ1-1	CASSLDRGEAFF	TGTGCCAGCAGCTTGGACAGGGGTGAAGCTTTCTTT
TRBV7-9	TRBD1	NA	TRBJ2-1	CASSLLTGGDYNEQFF	TGTGCCAGCAGCCTCCTTACAGGGGGCGACTACAATGAGCAGTTCTTC
TRBV5-1	NA	few	TRBJ2-1	CASSTQGEVGEQFF	TGCGCCAGCAGCACGCAGGGTGAGGTAGGTGAGCAGTTCTTC
TRBV6-5	TRBD1	NA	TRBJ1-2	CASTGQGGLGYGYTF	TGTGCCAGCACGGGACAGGGCGGTCTTGGCTATGGCTACACCTTC
TRBV2	NA	NA	TRBJ1-2	CASTRGADYGYTF	TGTGCCAGTACAAGAGGAGCGGACTATGGCTACACCTTC
TRBV15	TRBD2	NA	TRBJ2-1	CATRLAGVNEQFF	TGTGCCACTCGCCTAGCGGGAGTCAATGAGCAGTTCTTC
TRBV5-1	TRBD2	NA	TRBJ2-5	CASSLGGLAGGGGETQYF	TGCGCCAGCAGCTTGGGAGGACTAGCGGGAGGGGGCGGCGAGACCCAGTACTTC
TRBV4-1	NA	once	TRBJ1-2	CASSPAAVDYGYTF	TGCGCCAGCAGCCCCGCGGCGGTCGACTATGGCTACACCTTC